This T cell receptor (beta chain) derives from a study of T cells in Graves' hyperthyroidism and ophthalmopathy (dated by TCRdb to about 2019). Some background on the complete study: Peripheral blood was collected at initial diagnosis, before any treatment. To identify TCR V-J signatures that set the groups apart, the researchers used a discovery cohort of 100 or so patients, made up of some 41 with Graves' ophthalmopathy and 57 with stable Graves' hyperthyroidism. Whether ophthalmopathy could be predicted prospectively was tested in an independent validation cohort made up of approximately 19 hyperthyroidism patients plus 17 patients who later progressed to ophthalmopathy. The 75 to 100 discovery patients were randomly split 7:3 into training and test sets. Thyroid tissue and blood T-cell repertoires from about six Graves' hyperthyroidism patients were also compared in the study. Once sampling was done, hyperthyroidism patients were given methimazole at a starting dose of 30 mg daily, whereas ophthalmopathy patients were given high-dose intravenous methylprednisolone. The paper describes TCR Vbeta CDR3 sequencing of roughly 130 peripheral blood samples, made up of roughly 45 ophthalmopathy patients, 70 to 80 hyperthyroidism patients and roughly 17 progressor patients. General conclusions and limits of the study: In validation, progression to ophthalmopathy was predicted by the model with roughly 71% sensitivity and 72.22% specificity, a median of roughly 6 months before onset. Sample size was not statistically predetermined, and blinding of investigators to group allocation was not performed. Most expanded thyroid clonotypes (frequency above 0.001) were also detected in blood, a finding suggesting that blood repertoires may reflect thyroid immune responses. Ophthalmopathy was separated from stable hyperthyroidism by a 13 V-J signature model, with 85% to 90% sensitivity and 81% to 83% specificity obtained in cross-validation and 80%/75% obtained in testing.

On this clonotype: The target of this receptor is not known. Base qualities are missing; no much larger clone stands one base away.

Ophthalmopathy patients had moderately to severely active disease, Clinical Activity Score of at least 3, NOSPECS grade of at least 4, and duration under 3 months. Exclusion was applied to patients with uncontrolled infections, other autoimmune diseases, pregnancy or lactation. Diagnoses relied on clinical symptoms, serum thyroxine and TRAb, thyroid ultrasound and orbital computed tomography. PBMCs were separated from roughly 10 ml of fresh peripheral blood using Ficoll-Paque density gradient centrifugation. Trizol reagent was used to extract total RNA, and RNA quality was then checked on an Agilent 2100 Bioanalyzer. CDR1 and CDR2 were assigned from the germline V gene (reference sequence) as MNHEY and SMNVEV. At the junction V is shortened by 7 bases and J by 7 bases, with 13 bases in between. The CDR3 sequence holds 12 residues, the cysteine and phenylalanine included. Just the 36-base CDR3 DNA is kept, in frame starting at base 1.

Amplification of TCR beta CDR3 regions was carried out from RNA transcripts. The TCR CDR3 was subjected to a first round of RT-PCR using the HTBI primer set and the Qiagen OneStep RT-PCR kit. The libraries were constructed in a second round of multiplex PCR and then size-selected and purified. Paired-end sequencing of the libraries was performed with 100 bp reads on an Illumina HiSeq2000. Processing in the source paper ran as follows. SOAPnuke was used to process the raw data, throwing out any read that contained adapters or uncalled bases, had a mean Phred below 15, or lacked an exact constant-primer or identifier match. COPE v1.2.5 was used to merge the high-quality paired reads, and each unique nucleotide sequence was defined as a clonotype. MiTCR v1.1 was used to align clonotypes to the IMGT TRBV, TRBD and TRBJ reference segments. The analysis was restricted to V-J combinations with a frequency above 0.0001, which together covered 99% to 99.2% of the repertoires. A TCS score was defined as the ratio of F50 (clonal expansion) to E x V (chaos), with BLOSUM62-based TCRdist applied between CDR3 peptides within each V-J. Welch's t-statistics and random forest reduced some 510 V-J features to 10 to 15, which were used in a naive Bayes classifier (R e1071). The public reads were quality trimmed at Q25 with fastp and then assembled into clones with MiXCR by TCRdb, keeping productive beta chains. For every CDR3 protein sequence, its rows merge into one entry that carries the most common genes and DNA. TCRdb, not the authors, supplied the V and J calls. Counted in this sample were under 500,000 distinct CDR3 sequences; more than 13% of them appeared once. The ten most abundant clones make up around 28% of the sample.

The TCR comes from a man between 45 and 60 years old with Graves' ophthalmopathy. Material: blood. The chain is assembled from TRBV27 and TRBJ1-1; a weak D assignment points to TRBD1 (6 bases agree). The DNA is as follows: TGTGCCAGCAAGGACAGTGGTGATGAAGCTTTCTTT. The translation is CASKDSGDEAFF.